This T cell receptor beta chain was sequenced in a study of CD8 T cells in ankylosing spondylitis. Quantitative barcoded 5'-RACE was used to prepare TCR beta libraries. One entry per CDR3 protein results from TCRdb running MiXCR on the 5' RACE reads. The data contain about 440,000 distinct CDR3 sequences, 15% to 20% of them singletons. This clonotype has at least ten counts. The target antigen is unknown. This CDR3 is 14 amino acids long. Trimming cost V 6 bases and J 4 bases; bases outside gene matches: 6. Study-wide findings and caveats: Characteristic, it appeared, of ankylosing spondylitis blood was a TCR beta motif of roughly eight highly homologous variants. Prior work had noted some motif variants in reactive arthritis blood and synovial fluid.

The specimen sequenced was blood, either unsorted or a sorted T cell fraction (not recorded which). The genes are TRBV12-3 or TRBV12-4 and TRBJ1-5; 7 bases fit TRBD1. The receptor was derived from a male donor with ankylosing spondylitis. CDR3: CASSPTGLNQPQHF. Written as DNA, the CDR3 is TGTGCCAGCAGCCCGACAGGGCTGAATCAGCCCCAGCATTTT.